This TCR beta chain originates from a study of blood T cell repertoires in COVID-19. Study information: Samples came from the United States, Italy and Spain, spanning acute and convalescent COVID-19. PBMCs, B-cell-depleted T cells, or T cells provided the cDNA or gDNA that made up the material.

The CDR3 has 13 amino acids. V dropped 6 bases and J dropped 3; count of bases not matched to a gene: 5. CDR1 is SQVTM, CDR2 ANQGSEA, per germline. In the study's own analysis: By means of reference gene primer amplification, nucleated cell counts were estimated. Clones were read by immunoSEQ multiplex PCR, and TCRdb kept only the in-frame ones, dropping some. For V, J and clone size, that table is used; D and trimming come from the DNA. The sample yields 200,000 to 250,000 clones, around nine tenths seen once. The chain has TRBV29-1 and TRBJ2-7, with TRBD2 matching 10 bases. This TCR derives from a man between 60 and 75 years old who had recovered from COVID-19. The sequenced material came from peripheral blood. This CDR3 is CSVVGLADYEQYF. The CDR3 bases are TGCAGCGTCGTTGGACTAGCGGACTACGAGCAGTACTTC.